What follows describes a single T cell receptor beta chain. In this sample, this clonotype turned up many times. Its recognized antigen is unknown. Base-call qualities are not available, and no considerably larger clone is one nucleotide away. From the cysteine up to the phenylalanine, the CDR3 has a length of 16 residues. Only CDR3 DNA is held: 48 bases, read in frame from base 1. CDR1 and CDR2 were assigned from the germline V gene as SGHRS and YFSETQ. At the junction V is shortened by 4 bases and J by 5 bases; bases outside the gene matches: 8. Library preparation was by UMI-ligation and nested PCR. To cover both TRBC1 and TRBC2, the beta constant-region primer consisted of an equimolar mix of two oligonucleotides. Four rounds of PCR were used to amplify ligated cDNA, with nested alpha and beta constant-region primers being used together with the SP2 primer. A single-stranded oligonucleotide containing the SP2 primer and a 12-nucleotide UMI was joined to the 3' end of the cDNA by T4 RNA ligase 1. Incubation of the ligation reaction lasted about 19-24 hours at 16 degrees C. PCR2 was usually performed as a SYBR Green qPCR and halted at a preset threshold so that over-amplification would not occur. All purifications after the first were performed with Agencourt AMPure XP magnetic beads. Library quantification was done by Qubit, followed by a TapeStation check on which the main peak was expected at around 650 bp. Pooled libraries were sequenced on an Illumina MiSeq with v2 2x251 paired-end kits, typically giving roughly 0.95-2.3 million reads per sample. Each sample was pooled at about 4.2 nM, and roughly 4.5-7.5% PhiX was included to help cluster recognition. The source study handled its data this way. V and J genes were assigned to Demultiplexor-processed FASTQ reads by Decombinator through tag matching, with a single base-pair mismatch being allowed. UMIs were used by Collapsinator to correct both sequencing errors and frequency errors arising from PCR heterogeneity. TCRs were translated and CDR3s were extracted from the conserved cysteine to the FGXG phenylalanine by CDR3Translator, with non-productive sequences being flagged. Gini, Shannon entropy and inverse Simpson indices were calculated on repertoires subsampled to equal numbers of UMI-defined TCRs. Within the linear range, a power law was fitted to clonotype abundance distributions using maximum likelihood. On one naive CD8 sample, the pipeline and MIGEC gave similar UMI counts, unique TCR numbers and clonal distributions. One analysis removed from the naive repertoire any naive TCRs that were also present in any memory subset from the same donor. A set of several thousand CMV-associated CDR3 sequences, compiled from VDJdb and a published dataset, was used to search the repertoires. TCRdb handled the public reads itself, with Q25 trimming in fastp and clone calling in MiXCR, and kept productive beta chains. Identical CDR3 protein sequences are pooled into one entry, listed with their most common genes and DNA. V and J calls and clone size were set by TCRdb, not the authors. The sample data list 98,000 or so distinct CDR3 sequences, and 11% of these were observed just once. The ten biggest clones cover more than 0.13% of the sample.

The data stem from a study of naive and memory T cell subsets (dated 2017 in TCRdb). In the study overall: Sorted naive and memory T cell subsets from peripheral blood were analyzed in the study using a UMI-based, open-source pipeline for TCR alpha and beta sequencing. The functional CMV T cell responses agreed completely with IgG serology results. RNA was DNase-treated and reverse transcribed with TCR constant-region primers, mostly using SuperScript III. Study-level results and caveats: Following error correction, more than 95% of naive TCR sequences occurred only once, which made naive abundance distributions much steeper than those of memory subsets. In both CD4 and CD8 cells, going from naive through CM, EM and EMRA, the Gini index went up while Shannon and inverse Simpson diversity went down. TCR abundance followed a power law whose exponent differed between naive and memory subsets but was consistent across the three individuals. Single alpha or beta chain sequences, rather than paired alpha/beta receptors, were used to define clonotypes. No ground truth was available to validate the repertoire findings for the naive and memory subsets. A few larger clonotypes were found in naive repertoires, especially CD8, and these larger clonotypes were possibly memory cells re-expressing CD45RA. RNA-based TCR counts may be influenced by expression changes linked to T cell activation and differentiation.

TCR alpha and beta chain libraries were amplified separately from the second PCR step onward. The CMV status of each donor was determined by measuring IFNgamma production from CD4+ T cells after fresh PBMCs had been stimulated overnight with CMV viral lysate. Miltenyi beads were used first to positively select CD4 T cells, and CD8 T cells were then positively selected from the CD4-negative fraction. After staining for CD3, CD4, CD8, CD45RA, CD27 and a live/dead dye, cells were sorted on a BD Aria II into four subsets based on CD45RA and CD27. A few healthy volunteers provided blood, and each donor's sample was split into CD4 and CD8 T cells and then further divided into four differentiation subsets. Roughly 0.12 L of peripheral blood was taken from each donor, and PBMC were separated by density-gradient centrifugation on Ficoll-Paque PLUS. The sorted cells were lysed in RLT buffer, after which RNA was extracted using a Qiagen RNeasy kit and kept at -80 degrees C.

The receptor's source is a human donor in good health. The rearrangement combines TRBV5-1 with TRBJ2-2; TRBD1 agrees with 10 junctional bases. Sequenced material: naive CD4+ T cells from blood. The cell subset or site label here, explained by the study, means: naive T cells, CD45RA high CD27+. The CDR3 protein sequence reads: CASSLQGQGRTGELFF. In nucleotides, the sequence is TGCGCCAGCAGCCTACAGGGACAGGGGAGGACCGGGGAGCTGTTTTTT.